This TCR beta chain was retrieved from a study of blood T cells in healthy people across ages. This clonotype was counted only a few times. Combining a sample-barcoded 5' primer with a J-beta primer mix, a second PCR ran for roughly 7 to 11 cycles. MiXCR was run by TCRdb on the 5' RACE reads, yielding one entry per CDR3 protein. The profile shows fewer than 2,000,000 distinct CDR3 sequences, about 32% of them singletons. The J segment lost 3 bases and the V segment lost 4 bases, leaving 12 bases of the junction unmatched. The CDR3 is made up of 17 amino acids. Germline CDR1 and CDR2: ENHRY and SYGVKD.

This TCR was recovered from a woman in her twenties or thirties in good health. The material sequenced was blood. V gene TRBV10-3 combines with J gene TRBJ2-3; 8 bases are shared with TRBD2. The CDR3 reads CAISVGLLAGTTDTQYF. The CDR3 DNA sequence: TGTGCCATCAGTGTCGGTCTCTTAGCGGGGACGACAGATACGCAGTATTTT.